This TCR beta chain was identified during a study of shared clonotypes between healthy human individuals (dated by TCRdb to 2018 to 2020). Background on the whole study: The cohort included three men and two women between 18 and 49 years of age. For each donor, CD4 naive and CD4 memory were each run on three plates, CD8 naive on two plates, and CD8 memory on one plate. To estimate repertoire size and how much clonotype sharing occurs between individuals, the study deeply sequenced the blood TCR repertoires of roughly 5 healthy adults. To increase sequencing depth and limit assay-specific biases, different laboratories used diverse techniques to prepare libraries and sequence TCR repertoires. Each donor's leukapheresis produced roughly between roughly 0.85 and 10 billion PBMCs.

With regard to this clone: Its target antigen remains unknown. There are no base qualities to consult, and no much larger clone falls within one base.

What the work shows at the level of the full study, not this receptor alone: Pairwise subsampling led to the expectation that sequencing depth would affect the degree of clonotype sharing among donors. Rarefaction of sorted-subset datasets indicated incomplete sequencing despite the large sequencing depth. Estimated clonotype richness was generally larger for naive than for memory subsets. Higher generation probabilities were observed for clonotypes shared by all four sorted-subset donors than for non-shared clonotypes. When a few donors were compared, the shared fraction of clonotypes was about 5.4% for naive CD4, 3.5% to 4% for naive CD8, 2% to 2.5% for memory CD4, and about 0.36% for memory CD8. Because the study included a small number of donors, the genetic and exposure-history diversity represented was limited. Sampling was limited to blood, and TCR repertoires in tissue likely differ from TCR repertoires in blood.

As encoded in the germline V gene, CDR1 is ENHRY while CDR2 is SYGVKD. The CDR3 contains 12 residues, cysteine and phenylalanine counted. Only CDR3 DNA remains: 36 bases, in frame from the first base. Trimming removed 3 bases from V and 5 bases from J, leaving 4 bases between the germline ends. Healthy HIV-negative adults with no recently reported acute infections or vaccinations were included as donors. Every donor was a Caucasian adult living in Nashville, Tennessee, USA. CD8 memory samples consisted of magnetically selected CD45RO+ cells combined with CCR7-negative CD45RA+ effector memory (TemRA) cells. Blood was obtained by leukapheresis, after which PBMCs were separated by Ficoll-Histopaque density gradient centrifugation and cryopreserved in liquid nitrogen vapor phase. Analytical flow cytometry was used to check the purity and quantity of every magnetically sorted T cell population. Each sorted fraction had its genomic DNA isolated and then quantified by UV absorbance on a Nanodrop 2000c.

TCR CDR3 regions were amplified from genomic DNA by multiplex PCR using the deep immunoSEQ assay. For each cell subset, the extracted genomic DNA was distributed evenly across all wells of several immunoSEQ 96-well plates, and each plate served as one replicate. For sorted subsets, about 200 ng genomic DNA, equal to about 30,000 T cell genomes, was loaded into each replicate PCR. Purified libraries were quantified with a Qubit 3.0 fluorometer, sized on a Bioanalyzer 2100, and re-quantified with the KAPA Library Quantification kit. Each immunoSEQ 96-well plate was sequenced on its own single-read 150-cycle Illumina NextSeq 550 flow cell. On the study's bioinformatics: Because only junctional sequences without quality scores were contained in the immunoSEQ output, filtering matching that applied to full-length reads could not be performed. Sequences were annotated with PyIR, a Python wrapper for IgBLAST v1.9, using IMGT germline references to assign V/J genes and CDR3. Reads were filtered out if the reads had weak V/J assignments (E-value above 1e-6), no CDR3, stop codons, out-of-frame junctions, or ambiguous translated residues. V3J clonotypes were defined as sequences sharing the same inferred V gene, J gene, and CDR3 amino acid sequence. The percentage overlap between two repertoires was calculated by dividing the number of shared unique clonotypes by the size of the smaller repertoire. RTK rarefaction, the Chao1 estimator, and Recon v2.1 estimates of unobserved clonotypes were used to assess repertoire richness. Generation probabilities for all TCRbeta clonotypes obtained by the gDNA method from a few donors were computed using OLGA. Here the immuneACCESS table is served through TCRdb, limited to in-frame sequences with V and J called. Missing clones are a known gap in these copies; in checked studies unresolved V genes cover under half, and the rest lacks a known reason. That table furnishes V, J and clone size, whereas the DNA furnished D and trimming. The sample table shows over 75,000 clones, and approximately 70% are seen once. 50% of the sample is in the top ten clones.

The material sequenced was memory CD8+ T cells sorted from blood. This specimen's cell subset or site label, interpreted: CD45RO+ cells pooled with CCR7-negative TemRA cells. This receptor was obtained from a young man in good health. The chain is encoded by TRBV10-3 joined to TRBJ2-2, with the D gene uncertain. The nucleotide sequence is given as TGTGCCATCAGTGACGATACCGGGGAGCTGTTTTTT. The translation is CAISDDTGELFF.